The rows below give T cell receptor beta chains drawn from one sample of a study of lymphopenia after photon versus proton radiotherapy. Data came from immunoSEQ multiplex PCR; TCRdb stores just in-frame clones and leaves some out. The repertoire holds 53,000 or so clones, with around 83% as singletons. This specimen was peripheral blood, taken from a patient treated with photon-based radiotherapy. The receptor set was obtained from a middle-aged man with gastric cancer. Each CDR3 is given with its conserved first and last residue. A D gene is named only where the DNA matches it firmly. A clone size is listed for some rows: how often the clone was seen (once, few, many), or a class if it is expanded.

CDR3 protein,CDR3 DNA,D gene,clone size,J gene,V gene
CASSWTSGSHTGELFF,TGCGCCAGCAGCTGGACTAGCGGGAGTCACACCGGGGAGCTGTTTTTT,TRBD2,.,TRBJ2-2,TRBV10-2
CASIKRPSSTDTQYF,TGTGCCAGCATCAAGCGGCCTTCTAGCACAGATACGCAGTATTTT,.,.,TRBJ2-3,TRBV6-5
CASSQDPGGSYEQYF,TGCGCCAGCAGCCAAGATCCGGGAGGCTCCTACGAGCAGTACTTC,TRBD2,.,TRBJ2-7,TRBV4-3
CASRGSGTSSEQYF,TGTGCCAGCAGAGGGTCCGGGACTAGCTCCGAGCAGTACTTC,TRBD2,.,TRBJ2-7,TRBV6-5
CASSIGGSGETQYF,TGTGCCAGTAGTATCGGAGGGAGCGGGGAGACCCAGTACTTC,.,.,TRBJ2-5,TRBV19
CASTTDRGHFGGMNTEAFF,TGTGCCAGTACCACAGACAGGGGGCATTTCGGAGGGATGAACACTGAAGCTTTCTTT,TRBD1,.,TRBJ1-1,TRBV19
CASSPRRNTGELFF,TGTGCCAGCTCACCCCGACGGAACACCGGGGAGCTGTTTTTT,.,.,TRBJ2-2,TRBV18
CASSLGWGSDTQYF,TGCGCCAGCAGCTTGGGATGGGGATCAGATACGCAGTATTTT,.,.,TRBJ2-3,TRBV5-1
CASSYSQGADEQYF,TGTGCCAGCAGTTACTCACAGGGGGCCGACGAGCAGTACTTC,TRBD1,.,TRBJ2-7,TRBV6-6
CASSRTDRGLEEQFF,TGTGCCAGCTCACGTACGGACAGGGGGCTTGAAGAGCAGTTCTTC,TRBD1,once,TRBJ2-1,TRBV18
CASSQGASYGYTF,TGTGCCAGCAGTCAGGGGGCGAGCTATGGCTACACCTTC,TRBD1,.,TRBJ1-2,TRBV6-6
CAWNGRVDSPLHF,TGTGCCTGGAATGGCAGGGTTGATTCACCCCTCCACTTT,.,once,TRBJ1-6,TRBV30
CASSAASGLNSYNEQFF,TGTGCCAGCAGCGCAGCCTCCGGGCTGAACTCCTACAATGAGCAGTTCTTC,.,.,TRBJ2-1,TRBV7-6
CAWTLPGTGGTQQYF,TGTGCCTGGACCCTCCCCGGGACAGGAGGAACACAGCAGTACTTC,TRBD1,.,TRBJ2-7,TRBV30
CASGAGGTDTQYF,TGTGCCAGCGGAGCGGGAGGGACAGATACGCAGTATTTT,TRBD2,.,TRBJ2-3,TRBV7-9
CAISDTRTGVNQPQHF,TGTGCCATCAGTGATACGAGGACAGGGGTTAATCAGCCCCAGCATTTT,TRBD1,.,TRBJ1-5,TRBV10-3
CASSLAGGGANYGYTF,TGTGCCAGCAGCTTGGCCGGGGGGGGAGCTAACTATGGCTACACCTTC,.,.,TRBJ1-2,TRBV5-4
CASSSILASVNEQFF,TGTGCCAGTAGTTCCATACTAGCCTCAGTCAATGAGCAGTTCTTC,.,.,TRBJ2-1,TRBV19
CASSLGMNTEAFF,TGTGCCAGCAGCTTAGGTATGAACACTGAAGCTTTCTTT,.,once,TRBJ1-1,TRBV7-2
CASSQAGGQNQPQHF,TGCGCCAGCAGCCAAGCCGGGGGGCAGAATCAGCCCCAGCATTTT,.,.,TRBJ1-5,TRBV4-1
CSLVGTSGMADTQYF,TGCAGCCTCGTTGGGACTAGCGGGATGGCAGATACGCAGTATTTT,TRBD2,.,TRBJ2-3,TRBV29-1
CASSQRGVTGGTDTQYF,TGCGCCAGCAGCCAGAGGGGAGTAACGGGAGGAACAGATACGCAGTATTTT,TRBD2,.,TRBJ2-3,TRBV4-1
CASSASEREINQPQHF,TGTGCCAGCAGCGCCTCGGAGAGGGAAATCAATCAGCCCCAGCATTTT,.,few,TRBJ1-5,TRBV11-3
CASSALLAGGNEQFF,TGTGCCAGCAGCGCTTTACTAGCGGGAGGGAATGAGCAGTTCTTC,TRBD2,.,TRBJ2-1,TRBV11-2
CASSPAGDGEQYF,TGTGCCAGTAGTCCTGCGGGGGATGGCGAGCAGTACTTC,TRBD2,once,TRBJ2-7,TRBV19
CASSQAPGDYGYTF,TGCGCCAGCAGCCAAGCCCCAGGGGACTATGGCTACACCTTC,.,.,TRBJ1-2,TRBV4-1
CSVGPLLAGGYNEQFF,TGCAGCGTTGGGCCACTACTAGCGGGGGGGTACAATGAGCAGTTCTTC,TRBD2,.,TRBJ2-1,TRBV29-1
CASSLDSGYTGELFF,TGTGCCAGCAGCTTAGATAGCGGTTACACCGGGGAGCTGTTTTTT,.,once,TRBJ2-2,TRBV7-2
CASSSHVPGELFF,TGTGCCAGCAGCTCCCATGTGCCCGGGGAGCTGTTTTTT,.,.,TRBJ2-2,TRBV7-3
CASSYSSWRMNTEAFF,TGTGCCAGCAGTTACTCGAGTTGGCGGATGAACACTGAAGCTTTCTTT,.,.,TRBJ1-1,TRBV6-5
CASSFTSGAYEQYF,TGTGCCAGCAGCTTCACTAGCGGAGCCTACGAGCAGTACTTC,TRBD2,.,TRBJ2-7,TRBV7-2
CASSLGTTDAWDTQYF,TGCGCCAGCAGCCTGGGGACTACCGACGCGTGGGATACGCAGTATTTT,TRBD2,.,TRBJ2-3,TRBV5-1
CASSPSISYEQYF,TGCGCCAGCAGCCCTAGCATCTCCTACGAGCAGTACTTC,.,few,TRBJ2-7,TRBV7-9
CASSPGQGEVDTQYF,TGTGCCAGCAGCCCGGGACAGGGTGAGGTCGATACGCAGTATTTT,TRBD1,.,TRBJ2-3,TRBV7-8
CASSGGALSYEQYF,TGTGCCAGCAGTGGTGGGGCTCTCTCCTACGAGCAGTACTTC,.,.,TRBJ2-7,TRBV25-1
CASSYFGEGNYGYTF,TGTGCCAGCAGTTACTTTGGGGAAGGAAACTATGGCTACACCTTC,.,once,TRBJ1-2,TRBV6-5
CASSPGTRDIQYF,TGTGCCAGCAGTCCCGGGACTAGGGACATTCAGTACTTC,TRBD2,once,TRBJ2-4,TRBV9
CASSLHGDRGRMGGYTF,TGTGCCAGCAGTCTCCATGGGGACAGGGGGCGCATGGGGGGCTACACCTTC,TRBD1,.,TRBJ1-2,TRBV28
CATRLAGGTDTQYF,TGTGCCACCAGACTAGCGGGAGGCACAGATACGCAGTATTTT,TRBD2,.,TRBJ2-3,TRBV15
CASSPGLAGVDTQYF,TGTGCCAGCAGCCCGGGACTAGCGGGAGTAGATACGCAGTATTTT,TRBD2,.,TRBJ2-3,TRBV27
CAWSPGTGNEQFF,TGTGCCTGGAGTCCCGGGACAGGGAATGAGCAGTTCTTC,TRBD1,.,TRBJ2-1,TRBV30
CASSSGGREQYF,TGTGCCAGCTCTTCGGGGGGTCGCGAGCAGTACTTC,TRBD2,.,TRBJ2-7,TRBV18
CASSLWGEKLFF,TGTGCCAGCAGTTTATGGGGGGAAAAACTGTTTTTT,.,few,TRBJ1-4,TRBV28
CASSAFEGTGNTEAFF,TGTGCCAGCAGCGCCTTCGAAGGCACAGGGAACACTGAAGCTTTCTTT,.,once,TRBJ1-1,TRBV9
CASSLAGLPQPQHF,TGTGCCAGCAGCTTAGCAGGGCTCCCTCAGCCCCAGCATTTT,.,.,TRBJ1-5,TRBV7-9
CASSSGQGTLDGYTF,TGTGCCAGCAGTTCGGGACAGGGGACTCTCGATGGCTACACCTTC,TRBD1,.,TRBJ1-2,TRBV27
CASSFIGQARNTGELFF,TGTGCCAGCAGCTTTATAGGACAGGCCCGAAACACCGGGGAGCTGTTTTTT,TRBD1,.,TRBJ2-2,TRBV5-4
CAISPKGGVSYEQYF,TGTGCCATCAGTCCCAAGGGGGGAGTCTCCTACGAGCAGTACTTC,.,.,TRBJ2-7,TRBV10-3
CASSQGTSGKYNEQFF,TGCGCCAGCAGCCAAGGGACTAGCGGGAAGTACAATGAGCAGTTCTTC,TRBD2,.,TRBJ2-1,TRBV10-2
CASSHRRTLGDTEAFF,TGTGCCAGCAGCCATCGACGGACCCTCGGGGACACTGAAGCTTTCTTT,.,.,TRBJ1-1,TRBV5-6
CASSAAGTSLSEQFF,TGTGCCAGCAGCGCCGCCGGGACTAGCTTGAGTGAGCAGTTCTTC,TRBD2,.,TRBJ2-1,TRBV9
CASSPGTGGYQPQHF,TGTGCCAGCAGCCCGGGGACAGGGGGCTATCAGCCCCAGCATTTT,TRBD1,.,TRBJ1-5,TRBV7-8
CASSESSGSYEQYF,TGCGCCAGCAGTGAGTCTAGTGGGTCCTACGAGCAGTACTTC,.,once,TRBJ2-7,TRBV10-1
CASTFGTDSGNTIYF,TGTGCCAGCACCTTCGGGACGGACTCTGGAAACACCATATATTTT,.,once,TRBJ1-3,TRBV7-2